The 12 T cell receptor beta chains in this list originate from one sample, sequenced in a study of cytomegalovirus exposure and HLA in healthy donors. PCR used 60 Vbeta primers and 13 Jbeta primers. Some clones are missing from TCRdb's copy, which holds only in-frame ones; the method was immunoSEQ multiplex PCR. Of more than 200,000 clones in the sample, around 83% were seen once. Source material: PBMCs. The receptors shown here come from a girl under 18 in good health and CMV-seronegative.

This sequence joins TRBV2 and TRBJ2-1, with D tentatively TRBD2 (6 bases). Trimming stripped 6 bases from V and 4 bases from J, with 19 bases between. Germline assignment: CDR1 SNHLY and CDR2 FYNNEI. CDR3 length equals 16 residues. This CDR3 reads CASSRDLGRLYNEQFF. The CDR3 coding sequence is TGTGCCAGCAGCAGGGACTTGGGACGACTTTACAATGAGCAGTTCTTC.

This clone was seen only a few times. This chain links TRBV29-1 with TRBJ2-1; 9 positions agree with TRBD2. V lost 2 bases, J lost 3 bases, and 5 bases stayed unmatched. Germline CDR1 is SQVTM and CDR2 is ANQGSEA. The CDR3 has 15 amino acids. The CDR3 reads CSVELREGLYNEQFF. CDR3 in DNA: TGCAGCGTTGAATTGCGGGAGGGCCTCTACAATGAGCAGTTCTTC.

The rearrangement links TRBV27 to TRBJ2-7; 13 nucleotides align to TRBD2. Germline V gene sequence: CDR1 MNHEY, CDR2 SMNVEV (reference sequence). The CDR3 loop spans 13 amino acids. J lost 7 bases, V lost 6 bases, and 3 bases had no gene match. The CDR3 protein is CASRMGLAGEQYF. The CDR3 DNA is TGTGCCAGCAGAATGGGACTAGCGGGGGAGCAGTACTTC.

The gene calls are TRBV5-5 and TRBJ1-1; no reliable D call. The CDR3 is 13 residues long. Germline CDR1 reads SGHKS; CDR2 reads YYEKEE (reference sequence). V was clipped by 4 bases and J by 8 bases, with 15 bases between them. CDR3 amino acids: CASSLVTVAEAFF. The CDR3 DNA reads as TGTGCCAGCAGCCTTGTTACCGTAGCAGAAGCTTTCTTT.

The chain uses TRBV7-2 and TRBJ2-1, with a tentative D call TRBD2 (7 bases). V lost 2 bases, J lost 0 bases, and 14 bases lay in between. Germline lookup yields CDR1 SGHTA and CDR2 FQGNSA. The CDR3 is made up of 17 amino acids. CDR3 sequence (DNA): TGTGCCAGCAGCTTATTGCGGGGGCCTAGCTCCTACAATGAGCAGTTCTTC. Residues: CASSLLRGPSSYNEQFF.

The rearrangement links TRBV15 to TRBJ2-7; possible D gene TRBD1, 5 bases. Trimming took off 1 base at V and 4 bases at J, with 20 bases between the two ends. Germline lookup yields CDR1 LNHNV and CDR2 YYDKDF (reference sequence). CDR3 length equals 17 residues. The CDR3 DNA reads TGTGCCACCAGCAGAGGTGGGGCGGTCCGGTATGGGTACGAGCAGTACTTC. Translation gives CATSRGGAVRYGYEQYF. Full variable domain (outside the CDR3, taken from reference TRBV15 and TRBJ2-7): DAMVIQNPRYQVTQFGKPVTLSCSQTLNHNVMYWYQQKSSQAPKLLFHYYDKDFNNEADTPDNFQSRRPNTSFCFLDIRSPGLGDTAMYLCATSRGGAVRYGYEQYFGPGTRLTVT.

This chain joins TRBV11-2 and TRBJ2-2, with D perhaps matching TRBD1 (6 bases). V gave up 7 bases and J gave up 0 bases, with 12 bases separating them. The CDR3 runs to 15 residues. Per germline, CDR1 SGHAT and CDR2 FQNNGV. CDR3 DNA: TGTGCCAGCATCCCCGGACAGTCGAACACCGGGGAGCTGTTTTTT. It is translated as CASIPGQSNTGELFF. The full variable domain, rest sourced from reference TRBV11-2 and TRBJ2-2, is EAGVAQSPRYKIIEKRQSVAFWCNPISGHATLYWYQQILGQGPKLLIQFQNNGVVDDSQLPKDRFSAERLKGVDSTLKIQPAKLEDSAVYLCASIPGQSNTGELFFGEGSRLTVL.

The chain uses TRBV6-5 and TRBJ2-1; the D gene is possibly TRBD1 (5 bases). CDR3 length equals 14 residues. Per germline, CDR1 MNHEY and CDR2 SVGAGI. The V gene lost 6 bases and the J gene lost 4 bases, with 13 bases spanning the gap. In DNA form, the CDR3 reads TGTGCCAGCAGGGTAAGGGGCGATTACAATGAGCAGTTCTTC. Translating it yields CASRVRGDYNEQFF.

This clone was picked up a small number of times. For the CDR3, the DNA is TGCGCCAGCAGCCGGGACAGGGGAGATACGCAGTATTTT. It specifies CASSRDRGDTQYF. The chain couples TRBV4-1 to TRBJ2-3; 10 positions match TRBD1. Trimming at V came to 4 bases and at J to 5 bases, leaving 0 bases not matched to a gene. This CDR3 is 13 amino acids long. CDR1 is MGHRA and CDR2 is YSYEKL in the germline V gene.

The chain links TRBV9 to TRBJ2-7, with 11 bases aligning to TRBD2. Looked up from germline, CDR1 is SGDLS and CDR2 is YYNGEE. Unmatched junction bases numbered 6, after V lost 0 bases and J lost 4 bases. The CDR3 is 16 residues long. CDR3 sequence (DNA): TGTGCCAGCAGCGTAGAAGGGGCTAGCGGGAGGTACGAGCAGTACTTC. It specifies CASSVEGASGRYEQYF.

The V and J genes are TRBV5-1 and TRBJ2-3, with D maybe TRBD2 (5 bases). The CDR3 is made up of 17 amino acids. V lost 4 bases, J lost 2 bases, and 20 bases lay in between. The V gene's germline CDR1 is SGHRS and CDR2 YFSETQ. The CDR3 bases are TGCGCCAGCAGCCCAGGACTCTCCCCCTCCTCCACAGATACGCAGTATTTT. It yields the protein CASSPGLSPSSTDTQYF.

The chain recombines TRBV18 with TRBJ2-2; weak D call: TRBD2 (5 bases). CDR1 and CDR2 (germline): KGHSH, LQKENI. The CDR3 covers 15 residues. Between the trimmed V and J ends, which lost 2 bases and 1 base, there was a span of 8 bases. The CDR3 nucleotides read TGTGCCAGCTCACCAGGAGCGGAGAACACCGGGGAGCTGTTTTTT. This encodes CASSPGAENTGELFF.